This TCR beta chain was documented in a study of PD-L1 blockade in urothelial cancer. Study-wide context: Male sex and bladder-origin urothelial cancer were recorded for about 90% of the roughly 30 patients. Treatment start was followed by blood analysis at 3 weeks (second dose) and again at 6 weeks.

Sample time point: peripheral blood 6 weeks after treatment start. Each patient gave between 1 and 8 samples of peripheral blood mononuclear cells, which were collected pretreatment and during treatment. The assay was immunoSEQ multiplex PCR, and TCRdb's table has in-frame clones only and misses some. The table includes more than 95,000 clones, 86% detected once. Looked up from germline, CDR1 is SGHRS and CDR2 is YFSETQ. The CDR3 spans 16 residues. V lost 4 bases and J lost 3, with 16 bases in between. In its sample, this clone was seen a few times. Its target is unknown. Study results and limitations: Below-median TCR clonality that was measured in pretreatment blood predicted better survival.

The rearrangement links TRBV5-1 to TRBJ1-4; possible D gene TRBD1, 6 bases. The sequences come from PBMCs, collected around atezolizumab (anti-PD-L1) treatment. The TCR was taken from a man between 50 and 59 years old with urothelial cancer. This CDR3 reads CASSPHTGFSNEKLFF. The CDR3, as DNA: TGCGCCAGCAGCCCTCATACAGGGTTTTCTAATGAAAAACTGTTTTTT.